These 30 T cell receptor beta chains came from one sample sequenced in a study of T cell responses to AZD1222 COVID-19 vaccine. Method: immunoSEQ multiplex PCR; TCRdb's copy keeps in-frame clones and lacks some. Its listing shows more than 110,000 clones. Material: peripheral blood. All receptors derive from an adult in good health.

The chain couples TRBV5-6 to TRBJ1-1; D may be TRBD1 (5 bases). This CDR3 spans 15 amino acids. The germline gives CDR1 SGHDT, CDR2 YYEEEE. Trimming removed 4 bases from V and 4 bases from J, with 17 bases in between. The CDR3 nucleotides read TGTGCCAGCAGCCTGAGGGGACGACGGTTCACTGAAGCTTTCTTT. This gives the protein CASSLRGRRFTEAFF. Based on the CDR3 plus reference TRBV5-6 and TRBJ1-1, the full variable domain is DAGVTQSPTHLIKTRGQQVTLRCSPKSGHDTVSWYQQALGQGPQFIFQYYEEEERQRGNFPDRFSGHQFPNYSSELNVNALLLGDSALYLCASSLRGRRFTEAFFGQGTRLTVV.

The rearrangement links TRBV5-1 to TRBJ2-5, with a possible D match to TRBD1 (5 bases). Germline V CDR1 and CDR2: SGHRS, YFSETQ. V was cut by 1 base and J by 5 bases, with 12 bases left in between. The length of the CDR3 is 14 residues. DNA of the CDR3: TGCGCCAGCAGCTTGAATCAGGGTCTGGAGACCCAGTACTTC. It yields the protein CASSLNQGLETQYF. The full variable domain, its missing parts supplied by reference TRBV5-1 and TRBJ2-5, is KAGVTQTPRYLIKTRGQQVTLSCSPISGHRSVSWYQQTPGQGLQFLFEYFSETQRNKGNFPGRFSGRQFSNSRSEMNVSTLELGDSALYLCASSLNQGLETQYFGPGTRLLVL.

This chain uses TRBV6-5 with TRBJ1-2, with 7 bases fitting TRBD1. Germline V lookup: CDR1 MNHEY, CDR2 SVGAGI. J gave up 1 base and V 6 bases, and 8 bases lay outside the gene matches. This CDR3 region has 15 residues. In DNA, the CDR3 is TGTGCCAGCAGGCCTCCGGGACAGTTTAACTATGGCTACACCTTC. This translates into CASRPPGQFNYGYTF.

The rearrangement joins TRBV5-1 to TRBJ1-2; no clear D gene. Germline CDR1 reads SGHRS; CDR2 reads YFSETQ. V lost 1 base to trimming and J lost 4 bases, with 8 bases between them. This CDR3 region has 13 residues. CDR3: CASSLSAGYGYTF. The CDR3 DNA reads TGCGCCAGCAGCTTGAGTGCAGGCTATGGCTACACCTTC.

This rearrangement joins TRBV3-1 (or the pseudogene TRBV3-2) to TRBJ1-6; D gene ambiguous. Germline CDR1 LGHDT, CDR2 YNNKEL (reference sequence). CDR3 length: 14 residues. Trimming shortened V by 3 bases and J by 9 bases, and 12 bases separated the two germline ends. Here the CDR3 DNA reads TGTGCCAGCAGCCATTTGGATGGTGGTTCACCCCTCCACTTT. This translates into CASSHLDGGSPLHF.

The gene calls are TRBV5-1 and TRBJ2-6; D not resolved. The ends were cut back, 3 bases at V and 1 base at J, with 8 bases in the middle. The CDR3 is 15 residues long. The germline gives CDR1 SGHRS, CDR2 YFSETQ. The CDR3 reads CASSSTLSGANVLTF. CDR3 DNA sequence: TGCGCCAGCAGCTCCACTCTTTCTGGGGCCAACGTCCTGACTTTC.

This chain links TRBV28 with TRBJ1-1; D is perhaps TRBD1 (5 bases). Germline values: CDR1 MDHEN, CDR2 SYDVKM. The CDR3 totals 13 residues. Trimming removed 5 bases from V and 7 bases from J, with 14 bases in between. The CDR3 region has the DNA TGTGCCAGCAGTCTCGGACTAACAGGTGAAGCTTTCTTT. It yields the protein CASSLGLTGEAFF.

The chain employs TRBV3-1 (or the pseudogene TRBV3-2) and TRBJ1-5; no definite D call. Germline V CDR1 and CDR2: LGHDT, YNNKEL (reference sequence). This CDR3 region has 13 residues. The V end was cut by 0 bases, the J end by 7 bases, with 7 bases between. The DNA for the CDR3 is TGTGCCAGCAGCCAAGACAAGGGACAGCCCCAGCATTTT. Protein product: CASSQDKGQPQHF.

The chain is built from TRBV30 and TRBJ2-5; 9 positions agree with TRBD2. This CDR3 spans 14 amino acids. Trimming took 4 bases from V and 5 from J; bases not matched to a gene: 8. Germline CDR1 GTSNPN, CDR2 SVGIG (reference sequence). CDR3 in amino acids: CAWIGVAGGETQYF. As DNA, the CDR3 is TGTGCCTGGATAGGGGTCGCGGGGGGGGAGACCCAGTACTTC. Based on the CDR3 plus reference TRBV30 and TRBJ2-5, the full variable domain is SQTIHQWPATLVQPVGSPLSLECTVEGTSNPNLYWYRQAAGRGLQLLFYSVGIGQISSEVPQNLSASRPQDRQFILSSKKLLLSDSGFYLCAWIGVAGGETQYFGPGTRLLVL.

This chain uses TRBV2 with TRBJ1-5; D gene ambiguous. The germline CDR1 and CDR2 sequences are SNHLY and FYNNEI. The CDR3 is 13 residues long. The ends were cut back, 5 bases at V and 0 bases at J, with 5 bases in the middle. CDR3 DNA sequence: TGTGCCAGCAGTTCGGATAGCAATCAGCCCCAGCATTTT. Its protein product is CASSSDSNQPQHF.

The genes are TRBV6-5 and TRBJ1-1; perhaps TRBD1 as D (6 bases). Trimming pared 6 bases from V and 8 bases from J, leaving 19 bases between. Germline values: CDR1 MNHEY, CDR2 SVGAGI. This CDR3 is 14 amino acids long. The CDR3 loop reads CASRTGLEVGEAFF. CDR3 bases: TGTGCCAGCAGGACAGGTTTAGAGGTGGGGGAAGCTTTCTTT.

The rearrangement links TRBV20-1 to TRBJ1-2; D call uncertain. Trimming took off 3 bases at V and 8 bases at J, with 10 bases between the two ends. Germline V gene data show CDR1 as DFQATT and CDR2 as SNEGSKA (reference sequence). This CDR3 is 11 amino acids long. CDR3 sequence reads: CSASAGSGYTF. CDR3 nucleotides: TGCAGTGCTAGCGCGGGGAGCGGCTACACCTTC.

The chain uses TRBV9 and TRBJ2-7; TRBD2 might be the D (5 bases). V gave up 1 base and J gave up 6 bases, with 11 bases separating them. This CDR3 has 13 amino acids. Germline loops: CDR1 SGDLS, CDR2 YYNGEE. Here the CDR3 reads CASSVKARGEQYF. In DNA form, the CDR3 reads TGTGCCAGCAGCGTAAAGGCTCGGGGCGAGCAGTACTTC. The full variable domain, its missing parts supplied by reference TRBV9 and TRBJ2-7, is DSGVTQTPKHLITATGQRVTLRCSPRSGDLSVYWYQQSLDQGLQFLIQYYNGEERAKGNILERFSAQQFPDLHSELNLSSLELGDSALYFCASSVKARGEQYFGPGTRLTVT.

The V gene is TRBV2, the J gene TRBJ1-6, with TRBD1 as a possible D gene (6 bases). This CDR3 spans 17 amino acids. Germline CDR1 SNHLY, CDR2 FYNNEI. V was shortened by 5 bases and J by 7 bases, with 21 bases between the two germline ends. As DNA, the CDR3 is TGTGCCAGCAGTCCATACGCGACAGGCCCGGCGAATTCACCCCTCCACTTT. It translates to CASSPYATGPANSPLHF.

This chain connects TRBV25-1 to TRBJ1-1, with D possibly TRBD1 on 5 matching bases. CDR3 length: 18 amino acids. Germline loops: CDR1 MGHDK, CDR2 SYGVNS. The germline V and J ends were trimmed by 0 bases and 1 base, with 18 bases remaining between them. The CDR3 loop is CASSEYTLGGRGNTEAFF. The CDR3 DNA reads TGTGCCAGCAGTGAATATACCCTGGGGGGACGGGGGAACACTGAAGCTTTCTTT.

The gene calls are TRBV11-2 and TRBJ2-1, with 14 bases identical to TRBD2. CDR1 is SGHAT and CDR2 is FQNNGV in the germline V gene. The V and J ends lost 3 bases and 0 bases, in that order; junction bases with no gene match: 7. The CDR3 runs to 19 residues. The CDR3 sequence: CASSFNLGTSGSSYNEQFF. CDR3 sequence (DNA): TGTGCCAGCAGCTTTAATTTGGGGACTAGCGGGAGCTCCTACAATGAGCAGTTCTTC. Full variable domain (missing parts from reference TRBV11-2 and TRBJ2-1): EAGVAQSPRYKIIEKRQSVAFWCNPISGHATLYWYQQILGQGPKLLIQFQNNGVVDDSQLPKDRFSAERLKGVDSTLKIQPAKLEDSAVYLCASSFNLGTSGSSYNEQFFGPGTRLTVL.

This chain connects TRBV5-6 to TRBJ2-3; TRBD2 aligns across 13 bases. Per the germline V gene, CDR1 is SGHDT and CDR2 is YYEEEE. Germline trimming cut 1 base from V and 2 bases from J; bases unmatched to any gene: 10. CDR3 length equals 19 residues. The CDR3 DNA follows: TGTGCCAGCAGCTTGCGCCATCCGGGACTAGCGGGGCTCACAGATACGCAGTATTTT. The encoded protein is CASSLRHPGLAGLTDTQYF.

The J gene is TRBJ1-2, the V gene TRBV30; D gene ambiguous. Germline V gene lookup returns CDR1 GTSNPN and CDR2 SVGIG (reference sequence). There are 13 residues in the CDR3. Between the trimmed V and J ends, which lost 5 bases and 4 bases, there was a span of 14 bases. The CDR3 region is CAWGRREGYGYTF. Here the CDR3 DNA reads TGTGCCTGGGGTCGGAGGGAGGGCTATGGCTACACCTTC.

The CDR3 loop reads CASSQGGQGALLNYGYTF. CDR3 sequence (DNA): TGCGCCAGCAGCCAAGGCGGACAGGGGGCCCTGTTAAACTATGGCTACACCTTC. V is TRBV4-1 and J is TRBJ1-2; 11 bases align to TRBD1. Germline trimming cut 1 base from V and 2 bases from J; bases unmatched to any gene: 9. The CDR3 sequence is 18 residues long. Germline V gives CDR1 MGHRA, CDR2 YSYEKL.

This rearrangement joins TRBV2 to TRBJ1-2; no definite D call. Germline CDR1 reads SNHLY; CDR2 reads FYNNEI. The CDR3 runs to 15 residues. The ends were cut back, 10 bases at V and 0 bases at J, with 18 bases in the middle. The CDR3 coding sequence is TGTGCCACCCCAAGCGGGCCGAATACTAACTATGGCTACACCTTC. Translating gives CATPSGPNTNYGYTF.

The CDR3 sequence is CSVEAAGNTIYF. The CDR3 DNA sequence: TGCAGCGTTGAAGCGGCAGGAAACACCATATATTTT. The chain recombines TRBV29-1 with TRBJ1-3, with D hard to call. V dropped 1 base and J dropped 4 bases, with 5 bases sitting between them. This CDR3 spans 12 amino acids. CDR1 and CDR2 from the germline V gene are SQVTM and ANQGSEA.

The chain links TRBV11-3 to TRBJ1-2, with TRBD1 matching 10 bases. The CDR3 has 14 residues. The trim removed 1 base at V and 6 bases at J, leaving 2 bases unmatched. Germline CDR1 SGHNT, CDR2 YENEEA. CDR3 region: CASSLGGTGDGYTF. The CDR3 nucleotides read TGTGCCAGCAGCTTAGGCGGGACAGGGGATGGCTACACCTTC.

The chain has TRBV18 and TRBJ1-2; 10 bases match TRBD1. In germline, CDR1 is KGHSH, CDR2 LQKENI. This CDR3 region has 18 residues. The ends lost 0 bases at V and 0 bases at J; junction bases unmatched: 7. CDR3 bases: TGTGCCAGCTCACCACCGAGGGGACAGGGGCCTACTAACTATGGCTACACCTTC. It translates to CASSPPRGQGPTNYGYTF.

The V call is TRBV6-5, the J call TRBJ2-3; 11 nucleotides align to TRBD2. Trimming removed 4 bases from V and 5 bases from J; junction bases left unmatched: 5. Germline lookup yields CDR1 MNHEY and CDR2 SVGAGI. This CDR3 has 15 residues. In DNA form, the CDR3 reads TGTGCCAGCAGTTTTAGCGGGGGGGCGGGAGATACGCAGTATTTT. This codes for CASSFSGGAGDTQYF.

The V gene is TRBV18, the J gene TRBJ1-1; perhaps TRBD1 as D (5 bases). CDR3 length: 15 amino acids. CDR1 is KGHSH and CDR2 is LQKENI in the germline V gene. Trimming removed 2 bases from V and 2 bases from J, with 12 bases in between. In DNA, the CDR3 is TGTGCCAGCTCACCATATCAGGGAGCCAACACTGAAGCTTTCTTT. Translated, it gives CASSPYQGANTEAFF. Drawing the rest from reference TRBV18 and TRBJ1-1, the complete variable domain is NAGVMQNPRHLVRRRGQEARLRCSPMKGHSHVYWYRQLPEEGLKFMVYLQKENIIDESGMPKERFSAEFPKEGPSILRIQQVVRGDSAAYFCASSPYQGANTEAFFGQGTRLTVV.

V usage is TRBV2 and J usage is TRBJ1-5, with 10 bases matching TRBD1. V gave up 7 bases and J gave up 3 bases; unmatched junction bases: 9. The CDR3 has 16 amino acids. Germline CDR1 SNHLY, CDR2 FYNNEI. For the CDR3, the DNA is TGTGCCAGCAATACACCGGGACAGGGGCACAATCAGCCCCAGCATTTT. It yields the protein CASNTPGQGHNQPQHF.

The chain recombines TRBV28 with TRBJ2-3; the D gene is possibly TRBD1 (7 bases). The CDR3 is 13 residues long. With 5 bases removed from V and 3 bases from J, the gap between germline ends came to 9 bases. The V gene's germline CDR1 is MDHEN and CDR2 SYDVKM. This CDR3 is CASSPGGTDTQYF. CDR3 bases: TGTGCCAGCAGTCCAGGGGGGACAGATACGCAGTATTTT.

The rearrangement uses TRBV15 and TRBJ2-7, with 15 bases fitting TRBD2. Germline V gives CDR1 LNHNV, CDR2 YYDKDF (reference sequence). The CDR3 has 16 amino acids. J was trimmed by 4 bases and V by 5 bases; bases with no gene match: 6. In nucleotides, the CDR3 is TGTGCCACCAGCCCCCTCGGGACTAGCGGGGGGTACGAGCAGTACTTC. Protein: CATSPLGTSGGYEQYF.

The rearrangement joins TRBV6-1 to TRBJ2-1; a possible D gene is TRBD2 (5 bases). Trimming took 4 bases from V and 2 from J, leaving 15 bases between them. This CDR3 spans 16 amino acids. The germline V gene has CDR1 MNHNS and CDR2 SASEGT. The CDR3 spells CASSADAGLTYNEQFF. DNA for the CDR3: TGTGCCAGCAGTGCCGACGCAGGACTTACCTACAATGAGCAGTTCTTC.

V usage is TRBV9 and J usage is TRBJ1-3, with TRBD1 as a possible D gene (5 bases). The germline CDR1 and CDR2 sequences are SGDLS and YYNGEE. The CDR3 is 17 amino acids. V lost 0 bases to trimming and J lost 0 bases, with 13 bases between them. CDR3 coding DNA: TGTGCCAGCAGCGTAGGGGGGGAACCCCACTCTGGAAACACCATATATTTT. It encodes CASSVGGEPHSGNTIYF.